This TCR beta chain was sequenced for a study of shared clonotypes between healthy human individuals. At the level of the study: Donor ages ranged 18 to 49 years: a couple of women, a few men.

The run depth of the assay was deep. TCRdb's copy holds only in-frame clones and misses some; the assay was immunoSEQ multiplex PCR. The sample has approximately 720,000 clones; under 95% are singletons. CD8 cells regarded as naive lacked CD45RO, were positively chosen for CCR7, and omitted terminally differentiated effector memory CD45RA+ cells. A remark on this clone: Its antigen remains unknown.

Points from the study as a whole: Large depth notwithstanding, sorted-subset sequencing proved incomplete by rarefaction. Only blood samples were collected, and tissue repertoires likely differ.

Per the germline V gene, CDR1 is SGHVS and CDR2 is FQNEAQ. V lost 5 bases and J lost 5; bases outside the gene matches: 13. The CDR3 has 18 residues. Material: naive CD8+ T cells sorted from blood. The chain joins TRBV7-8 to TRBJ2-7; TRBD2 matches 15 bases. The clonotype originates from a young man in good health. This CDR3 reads CASSPLGGTSGRSHEQYF. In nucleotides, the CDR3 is TGTGCCAGCAGCCCTCTCGGCGGGACTAGCGGGAGGAGCCACGAGCAGTACTTC.